This T cell receptor beta chain was sequenced for a study of T cell changes during pregnancy in multiple sclerosis. This CDR3 is built from 15 residues. The method was immunoSEQ multiplex PCR; TCRdb's version includes in-frame clones alone and lacks a portion of them. The sample yields tens of thousands of clones, over 80% seen once. Sample: CD4+ T cells from peripheral blood mononuclear cells, taken after pregnancy. This chain joins TRBV12-2 and TRBJ2-2; the table's D call of TRBD2 was not tested on the DNA. TRBV12-2 is given as a pseudogene. The sequence derives from a female donor with multiple sclerosis, enrolled in a pregnancy study. DNA of the CDR3: TGTGCAAGTCCGGTAGAGCTGCGGGCCACCGGGGAGCTGTTTTTT. It encodes CASPVELRATGELFF.